This T cell receptor beta chain was sequenced in a study of technical replicates of blood from several donors. This CDR3 contains 13 residues. Germline V gives CDR1 SGHRS, CDR2 YFSETQ. Trimming removed 4 bases from V and 7 bases from J, with 15 bases in between. Here immunoSEQ multiplex PCR was the method, and the copy in TCRdb shows in-frame clones only, minus some. Here the sample spans roughly 15,000 clones, 82% being singletons. The TCR originated in a human donor in good health. Some clones in this sample may be carry-over from other donors' samples. The sequencing input was PBMCs. The V gene is TRBV5-1, the J gene TRBJ2-7, with D uncertain. The CDR3 protein is CASSTRPAGEQYF. In DNA, the CDR3 is TGCGCCAGCAGCACAAGGCCGGCCGGGGAGCAGTACTTC.